This record covers a single T cell receptor beta chain. Other DNA sequences in the same sample also yield this CDR3. The data were produced by immunoSEQ multiplex PCR, yet TCRdb's version contains in-frame clones alone and is incomplete. The profile covers roughly 2.5 million clones, with about 92% appearing a single time and around 0.14% taken by the ten largest. These data belong to a study of shared clonotypes between healthy human individuals. CDR1 SGHNT and CDR2 YYREEE come from the germline V gene (reference sequence). The CDR3 loop spans 14 amino acids. Trimming cost V 0 bases and J 1 base, with 6 bases left between them.

This receptor was identified in a man aged 18 to 30 in good health. Sample: naive CD4+ T cells sorted from blood. Subset described: CD45RA+ positively selected. The chain carries TRBV5-4 and TRBJ2-3; tentative D call: TRBD2 (6 bases). CDR3 protein: CASSLAGGTDTQYF. CDR3 bases: TGTGCCAGCAGCTTGGCGGGGGGCACAGATACGCAGTATTTT.